A few counts support the clone carrying this T cell receptor (beta chain). Its antigen is not known. The data derive from a study of beta chain features in type 1 diabetes. J gave up 0 bases and V 5 bases, and 2 bases lay outside the gene matches. Looked up from germline, CDR1 is SGHTA and CDR2 is FQGTGA. The CDR3 spans 15 residues. The isolated RNA, all of it, was reverse transcribed, so expressed TCRB transcripts were what got sequenced. Average reads for naive, central memory and regulatory T cell samples were about 3.57 million. Libraries were prepared by immunoSEQ multiplex PCR; TCRdb keeps only in-frame clonotypes and omits some of them. The sample includes around 280,000 clones, around 7.8% of them seen just once. Every sorted population was more than 98% pure. Study-level results: Short templates might get an advantage during PCR, and this would be equal in patients and controls. TCRB CDR3s were moderately but significantly shorter in Type 1 diabetes patients in all four CD4+ subsets.

This receptor was obtained from a woman under 30 in good health. The J gene is TRBJ2-3, the V gene TRBV7-3, with 10 bases that match TRBD1. Sample: central memory CD4+ T cells from blood. The CDR3 spells CASSPGQGSTDTQYF. Here the CDR3 DNA reads TGTGCCAGCAGCCCGGGACAGGGGAGCACAGATACGCAGTATTTT.